A selection of T cell receptor beta chains follows, all from one sample in a study of cytomegalovirus exposure and HLA in healthy donors. Generated by immunoSEQ multiplex PCR, the TCRdb table keeps only in-frame clones and is missing some. The sample shows fewer than 150,000 clones, roughly 80% of them seen only once. Sequencing was done on a sample of PBMCs. The receptors shown here come from a man between 45 and 60 years old in good health and CMV-seropositive. CDR3s include the opening cysteine and the closing phenylalanine or tryptophan.

CDR3,V
CASSRDINTGELFF,TRBV2
CASSSGGVSGANVLTF,TRBV5-4
CASRRTGTNSPLHF,TRBV28
CASSVDRAHEQYF,TRBV5-6
CASSLGTGDSETQYF,TRBV27
CAWSGHRGWSGTEAFF,TRBV30
CASSRSEAFF,TRBV2
CASSARDRAFMGYTF,TRBV9
CASSKRSGTRKLAKNIQYF,TRBV21-1
CASSLYSLSNSPLHF,TRBV5-1
CAWSGLGLVTEAFF,TRBV30
CASSSDNYEQYF,TRBV18
CASSLGTSGPYEQYF,TRBV7-2
CASSYWTSGRGDEQFF,TRBV6-6